This T cell receptor (beta chain) was retrieved from a study of blood T cell repertoires in COVID-19 (dated by TCRdb to 2020 to 2022). At the level of the whole study: Collaborator samples came from the United States, Italy and Spain and covered acute and convalescent phases of COVID-19. The material from the prospective study consisted of cDNA or gDNA derived from T cells, B-cell-depleted T cells, or PBMCs. Sample metadata almost always included a de-identified subject ID, COVID-19 status, age in years and sex. The dataset comprised deeply sampled blood TCRbeta repertoires from subjects exposed to, actively infected with, or recovered from COVID-19. The repertoires were released in a freely available public database intended as a resource for research on the immune response to SARS-CoV-2. The samples were drawn from two sources: the first 160 participants of the ongoing ImmuneRACE study, and 1,000 to 1,500 subjects contributed by 6 global collaborators. Where available, HLA class I and class II types were taken from metadata supplied by the sample provider and were not determined by assay-based typing.

What the research found in general, with its limitations: Clinical and demographic metadata were provided uncurated, with the amount varying by source and participant.

The collaborating institutions used their own protocols to collect whole blood in K2EDTA tubes. For TCRbeta analysis, collaborators shipped samples in one of three forms: frozen whole blood, isolated PBMCs, or DNA extracted from either of those sample types. The table lists this clone with a few counts. No antigen is known for it. Nothing much larger sits one base from this clone, and base qualities are not available. The CDR3 starts with the cysteine, ends with the phenylalanine, and has 17 residues. Only the CDR3 region is kept as DNA, spanning 51 bases read in frame from base 1. Relative to germline, V is missing 8 bases and J is missing 4 bases, with 8 bases of the junction outside any gene match. CDR1 and CDR2, per the germline V gene, are MDHEN and SYDVKM. TCRbeta CDR3 regions were amplified from genomic DNA using the immunoSEQ Assay, a bias-controlled multiplex PCR. The source study handled its data this way. The number of nucleated cells in each sample was estimated by amplification of reference gene primers within the assay. To quantify the absolute abundance of each unique TCRbeta CDR3 rearrangement, sequence reads were collapsed and filtered. For each sample, productive Simpson clonality was calculated as the square root of Simpson's diversity index across productive rearrangements. TCRdb took this table from immuneACCESS and kept in-frame rearrangements with V and J called. Such tables lack part of the clones; where checked against another copy, unresolved V genes explain under half of the gap, and the rest is unexplained. That table is the source of V, J and clone size, and D and trimming were worked out from the DNA. The sample table shows about 110,000 clones, and approximately 84% are seen once. The ten largest clonotypes hold approximately 4.1% of the sample.

Sequencing input: peripheral blood. The rearrangement joined TRBV28 to TRBJ2-1; 16 bases in the middle match TRBD2. The sequence was collected from a human donor in a cohort sampled during active COVID-19. The CDR3 loop reads CASATGLAGGLYNEQFF. The sequenced DNA is TGTGCCAGCGCTACGGGACTAGCGGGAGGGCTGTACAATGAGCAGTTCTTC.